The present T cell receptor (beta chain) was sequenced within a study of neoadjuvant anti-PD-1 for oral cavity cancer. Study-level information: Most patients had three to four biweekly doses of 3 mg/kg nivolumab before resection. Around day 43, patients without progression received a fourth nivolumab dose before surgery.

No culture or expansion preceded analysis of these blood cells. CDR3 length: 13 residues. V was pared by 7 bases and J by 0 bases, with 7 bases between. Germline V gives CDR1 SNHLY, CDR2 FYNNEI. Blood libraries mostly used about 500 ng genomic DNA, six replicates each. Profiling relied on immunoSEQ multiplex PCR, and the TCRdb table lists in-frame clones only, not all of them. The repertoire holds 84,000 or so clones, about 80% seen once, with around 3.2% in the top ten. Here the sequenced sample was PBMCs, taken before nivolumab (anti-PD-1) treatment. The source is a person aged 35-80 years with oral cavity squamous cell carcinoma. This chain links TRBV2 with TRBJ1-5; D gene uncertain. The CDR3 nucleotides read TGTGCCAGCAACCCAGATAGCAATCAGCCCCAGCATTTT. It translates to CASNPDSNQPQHF.